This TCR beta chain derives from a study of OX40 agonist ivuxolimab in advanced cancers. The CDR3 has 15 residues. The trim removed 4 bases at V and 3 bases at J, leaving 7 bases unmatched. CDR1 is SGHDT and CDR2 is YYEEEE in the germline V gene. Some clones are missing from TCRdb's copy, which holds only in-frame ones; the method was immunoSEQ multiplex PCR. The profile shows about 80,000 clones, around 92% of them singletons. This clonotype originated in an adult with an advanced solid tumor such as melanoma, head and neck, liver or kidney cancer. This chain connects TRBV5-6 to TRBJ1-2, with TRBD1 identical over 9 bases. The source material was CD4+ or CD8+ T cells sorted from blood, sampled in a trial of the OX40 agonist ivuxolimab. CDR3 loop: CASSPGTGSHYGYTF. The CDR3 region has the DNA TGTGCCAGCAGCCCCGGGACAGGGTCACACTATGGCTACACCTTC.